This TCR beta chain is drawn from a study of blood T cell repertoires in COVID-19. Assay: immunoSEQ multiplex PCR; the TCRdb copy retains only in-frame clones and omits some. This table holds about 53,000 clones, 86% found once. This CDR3 region has 14 residues. The V end lost 4 bases, the J end lost 3 bases, and 12 bases lay between the germline ends. Germline V CDR1 and CDR2: LGHDT, YNNKEL (reference sequence). Input material: peripheral blood. This chain joins TRBV3-1 (or the pseudogene TRBV3-2) and TRBJ1-2, with TRBD1 as a possible D gene (5 bases). The TCR comes from a man older than 75 with acute or convalescent COVID-19. CDR3 nucleotide sequence: TGTGCCAGCAGCCCCCAGGGTAGGGACTATGGCTACACCTTC. Translating it yields CASSPQGRDYGYTF.